A single sample gave rise to the 17 T cell receptor beta chains below, sequenced in a study of blood T cell repertoires in COVID-19. Sequencing was performed with immunoSEQ multiplex PCR; in TCRdb, only in-frame clones are kept and a portion is missing. The sample carries about 250,000 clones, about 83% recorded once. The sequenced sample consisted of peripheral blood. These receptors came from a man aged 40-55 years with active or convalescent COVID-19.

A remark on this clone: Additional DNA sequences in this sample encode the identical CDR3. The rearrangement uses TRBV6-5 and TRBJ1-1, with 7 nucleotides matching TRBD1. The germline V gene encodes CDR1 MNHEY and CDR2 SVGAGI. The CDR3 is 15 residues long. J lost 1 base, V lost 0 bases, and 2 bases had no gene match. CDR3 DNA: TGTGCCAGCAGTTACTCCGGGACAGCGAACACTGAAGCTTTCTTT. Translating it yields CASSYSGTANTEAFF.

This chain joins TRBV3-1 (or the pseudogene TRBV3-2) and TRBJ1-1; tentative D call: TRBD1 (6 bases). Germline CDR1 is LGHDT and CDR2 is YNNKEL (reference sequence). CDR3 length equals 15 residues. Trimming took off 3 bases at V and 1 base at J, with 12 bases between the two ends. Here the CDR3 DNA reads TGTGCCAGCAGCCAGGCCCCGGGACAGAACACTGAAGCTTTCTTT. This sequence encodes CASSQAPGQNTEAFF.

The chain is built from TRBV6-5 and TRBJ1-5; D gene uncertain. Deletions cut 2 bases from V and 7 bases from J, with 12 bases between. From germline, CDR1 is MNHEY and CDR2 SVGAGI. CDR3 length: 14 amino acids. This CDR3 is CASSYEPGRQPQHF. In DNA form, the CDR3 reads TGTGCCAGCAGTTACGAGCCGGGGAGGCAGCCCCAGCATTTT.

The V and J genes are TRBV4-1 and TRBJ1-5; D is unclear. The V and J ends lost 3 bases and 7 bases respectively, with 16 bases between them. Germline CDR1 reads MGHRA; CDR2 reads YSYEKL. The CDR3 length is 15 residues. CDR3 region: CASSQALLLVQPQHF. For the CDR3, the DNA is TGCGCCAGCAGCCAGGCCCTCCTCCTCGTACAGCCCCAGCATTTT.

The gene calls are TRBV3-1 (or the pseudogene TRBV3-2) and TRBJ1-5; D perhaps matches TRBD1 (5 bases). Trimming removed 0 bases at V and 0 bases at J, with 15 bases between. The germline V gene encodes CDR1 LGHDT and CDR2 YNNKEL (reference sequence). The CDR3 sequence is 18 residues long. This chain's CDR3 is CASSQDAGQQYSNQPQHF. DNA for the CDR3: TGTGCCAGCAGCCAAGATGCAGGACAACAGTATAGCAATCAGCCCCAGCATTTT.

This rearrangement joins TRBV5-1 to TRBJ2-1; TRBD1 matches 7 bases. The CDR3 is 14 amino acids. Trimming cost V 2 bases and J 9 bases; bases outside gene matches: 8. Germline lookup yields CDR1 SGHRS and CDR2 YFSETQ. CDR3: CASSLSAGGSEQFF. CDR3 nucleotide sequence: TGCGCCAGCAGCTTATCGGCAGGGGGATCTGAGCAGTTCTTC.

This chain uses TRBV7-9 with TRBJ2-1; TRBD2 matches 14 bases. The CDR3 consists of 17 residues. V shed 4 bases, J shed 8 bases, and the junction held 10 bases outside the gene matches. The germline gives CDR1 SEHNR, CDR2 FQNEAQ (reference sequence). Here the CDR3 reads CASSSPSPGLAGDEQFF. In nucleotides, the CDR3 is TGTGCCAGCAGCTCCCCCTCGCCGGGACTAGCGGGGGATGAGCAGTTCTTC.

The chain joins TRBV4-1 to TRBJ2-7; a possible D gene is TRBD1 (6 bases). Trimming shortened V by 3 bases and J by 3 bases, and 12 bases separated the two germline ends. This CDR3 contains 14 residues. Germline CDR1 and CDR2: MGHRA and YSYEKL. Here the CDR3 DNA reads TGCGCCAGCAGCCAGGGGGCGGAGTACTACGAGCAGTACTTC. It translates to CASSQGAEYYEQYF.

This chain links TRBV6-5 with TRBJ2-3; D gene ambiguous. The CDR3 runs to 13 residues. Trimming stripped 10 bases from V and 3 bases from J, with 14 bases between. Germline CDR1 reads MNHEY; CDR2 reads SVGAGI. CDR3 amino acids: CATRVVGTDTQYF. The DNA of the CDR3 is TGTGCCACCCGGGTGGTTGGGACAGATACGCAGTATTTT.

The V gene is TRBV7-6, the J gene TRBJ1-1, with TRBD1 matching over 7 bases. The V segment lost 5 bases and the J segment 4 bases; nucleotides outside the gene matches: 10. Germline lookup yields CDR1 SGHVS and CDR2 FNYEAQ. CDR3 length: 15 amino acids. The CDR3 sequence: CASSQRDSEVTEAFF. The CDR3 DNA reads as TGTGCCAGCAGCCAAAGGGACAGTGAGGTCACTGAAGCTTTCTTT.

V gene TRBV28 combines with J gene TRBJ2-3; 8 positions match TRBD1. V shed 8 bases and J 2 bases; nucleotides not matched to a gene: 3. This CDR3 has 13 amino acids. Germline lookup yields CDR1 MDHEN and CDR2 SYDVKM. The CDR3 loop reads CASRDRSTDTQYF. The CDR3, as DNA: TGTGCCAGCCGGGACAGGTCCACAGATACGCAGTATTTT.

The chain joins TRBV29-1 to TRBJ1-1, with a tentative D call TRBD1 (5 bases). Per the germline V gene, CDR1 is SQVTM and CDR2 is ANQGSEA. CDR3 length: 13 amino acids. Trimming removed 2 bases at V and 1 base at J, with 8 bases between. The CDR3: CSVEKQENTEAFF. In DNA form, the CDR3 reads TGCAGCGTTGAAAAACAGGAGAACACTGAAGCTTTCTTT.

The V call is TRBV7-3, the J call TRBJ1-6, with 9 nucleotides matching TRBD1. The CDR3 is made up of 16 amino acids. CDR1 is SGHTA, CDR2 FQGTGA, per germline. Losses at the gene ends were 3 bases for V and 5 bases for J; bases not matched to a gene: 5. The CDR3 loop reads CASSFLGQGNNSPLHF. DNA of the CDR3: TGTGCCAGCAGCTTTCTGGGACAGGGCAATAATTCACCCCTCCACTTT.

V usage is TRBV5-1 and J usage is TRBJ2-1; D uncertain. This CDR3 has 13 amino acids. CDR1 is SGHRS and CDR2 is YFSETQ in the germline V gene. The ends were cut back, 0 bases at V and 6 bases at J, with 7 bases in the middle. The CDR3 DNA reads as TGCGCCAGCAGCTTGGAGATCGGCAATGAGCAGTTCTTC. This gives the protein CASSLEIGNEQFF.

The chain carries TRBV4-3 and TRBJ2-6; possibly TRBD2 for D (7 bases). Germline loops: CDR1 LGHNA, CDR2 YSLEER. The ends were cut back, 4 bases at V and 6 bases at J, with 22 bases in the middle. This CDR3 has 18 residues. The CDR3 loop is CASSPLEGGGNKANVLTF. The DNA for the CDR3 is TGCGCCAGCAGCCCTCTCGAAGGGGGAGGGAACAAGGCCAACGTCCTGACTTTC.

The chain links TRBV5-1 to TRBJ2-7, with a tentative D call TRBD2 (6 bases). The CDR3 sequence is 14 residues long. The V end was cut by 1 base, the J end by 6 bases, with 14 bases between. Germline V CDR1 and CDR2: SGHRS, YFSETQ. CDR3 coding DNA: TGCGCCAGCAGCTTGTCCCGGGGAGGCCTCGAGCAGTACTTC. Translation: CASSLSRGGLEQYF.

J is TRBJ1-1 and V is TRBV30; 9 positions agree with TRBD1. Per the germline V gene, CDR1 is GTSNPN and CDR2 is SVGIG (reference sequence). This CDR3 comprises 14 residues. Germline trimming cut 0 bases from V and 7 bases from J; bases unmatched to any gene: 6. CDR3 DNA sequence: TGTGCCTGGAGTGTACGGGGACAGGGATTTGAAGCTTTCTTT. It yields the protein CAWSVRGQGFEAFF.